The clone carrying this T cell receptor beta chain was picked up a small number of times. The antigen is undetermined. This sample stems from a study of Graves' ophthalmopathy and Graves' hyperthyroidism. Study-level results: A classifier, a 13-signature model, separated ophthalmopathy from stable hyperthyroidism with around 88% sensitivity and approximately 80% specificity.

Researchers took RNA transcripts and amplified TCR beta CDR3 regions from them. Second-round multiplex PCR came after a first-round RT-PCR that employed HTBI primers. Using its own MiXCR run on the multiplex PCR reads, TCRdb lists one record per CDR3 protein. Found here are about 400,000 distinct CDR3 sequences, approximately 15% of them singletons; the top ten hold 5.5% to 7%. A follow-up of 18 months without ophthalmopathy meant that hyperthyroidism was stable. Uncontrolled infections, other autoimmune diseases, pregnancy or lactation barred patients from enrollment. CDR1 is SGHRS, CDR2 YFSETQ, per germline. The CDR3 loop spans 14 amino acids. V was cut by 0 bases and J by 8 bases, with 12 bases left in between.

Input material: peripheral blood. The chain uses TRBV5-1 and TRBJ2-4; the D gene is possibly TRBD1 (5 bases). The receptor comes from a woman younger than 35 with stable Graves' hyperthyroidism. The CDR3 region is CASSLVVGEDIQYF. The CDR3 DNA is TGCGCCAGCAGCTTGGTTGTAGGGGAAGACATTCAGTACTTC.